The entry below gives a single T cell receptor beta chain sequence along with its context. Its target is not known. TCRdb reprocessed the reads with MiXCR, giving one entry per CDR3 protein. This table holds approximately 1,500 distinct CDR3 sequences, around 80% found once. RNA isolated from PBMCs was used to make the TCR library. This entry is derived from a study of regulatory T cells in long-lasting Graves disease. Broader study findings: The researchers studied only peripheral blood, not thyroid tissue. Clonotypes that were public and shared totalled approximately 3,000 in persistent patients versus around 1,000 in new patients. TRBV28, TRBJ1-2 and TRBJ2-5 were segments that persistent disease favored.

The V gene lost 2 bases and the J gene lost 5 bases, with 12 bases spanning the gap. CDR3 length: 14 residues. The sample here was peripheral blood mononuclear cells (PBMCs), taken with antithyroid drug treatment, in newly diagnosed or persistent Graves disease (not recorded which). This TCR was recovered from a woman between 18 and 29 years old with Graves disease. The V call is TRBV12-3 or TRBV12-4, the J call TRBJ1-2, with a weak D call TRBD1 (5 bases). The DNA for the CDR3 is TGTGCCAGCAGTTTATGGGGGTCGGGGTATGGCTACACCTTC. The encoded protein is CASSLWGSGYGYTF.